This T cell receptor (beta chain) was obtained from a study of OX40 agonist ivuxolimab in advanced cancers. The protocol was immunoSEQ multiplex PCR, while the TCRdb copy is restricted to in-frame clones and leaves out a portion. The sample holds under 85,000 clones, 65% to 90% seen once. Remarks on this clone: Its antigen is unknown.

Study-level points and caveats: Among the lowest peripheral clonal expansion occurred in 0.1-3.0 mg/kg partial responders. Normalized expansion of T-cell clones was also low for some nonresponders.

This CDR3 is 16 amino acids long. Germline CDR1 SGHTA, CDR2 FQGNSA. Trimming at V came to 6 bases and at J to 4 bases, leaving 12 bases not matched to a gene. Sequences were derived from CD4+ or CD8+ T cells sorted from blood, sampled in a trial of the OX40 agonist ivuxolimab. V gene TRBV7-2 combines with J gene TRBJ2-7; 10 bases line up with TRBD1. This TCR came from an adult with an advanced solid tumor such as melanoma, head and neck, liver or kidney cancer. The CDR3 region is CASRSRPTGGRYEQYF. In DNA, the CDR3 is TGTGCCAGCAGATCGAGGCCGACAGGGGGCAGATACGAGCAGTACTTC.